This entry describes one T cell receptor beta chain. In the original analysis: Nucleated cell counts were estimated from reference gene primer amplification. TCRdb keeps only in-frame clones here, not all; method: immunoSEQ multiplex PCR. The DNA gave D and trimming, while V, J and clone size come from that table. The sample has 150,000 to 200,000 clones, about four fifths seen once. This sample stems from a study of blood T cell repertoires in COVID-19. J lost 2 bases, V lost 6 bases, and 9 bases had no gene match. Germline V gene lookup returns CDR1 SEHNR and CDR2 FQNEAQ (reference sequence). The CDR3 spans 16 residues.

This clonotype originated in a woman aged 80 or older with acute or convalescent COVID-19. The sequencing sample was made of peripheral blood. This chain connects TRBV7-9 to TRBJ2-1, with TRBD1 matching 8 bases. The CDR3 nucleotides are TGTGCCAGCAGTTATCCGGGACAGGACGCCTACAATGAGCAGTTCTTC. It specifies CASSYPGQDAYNEQFF.